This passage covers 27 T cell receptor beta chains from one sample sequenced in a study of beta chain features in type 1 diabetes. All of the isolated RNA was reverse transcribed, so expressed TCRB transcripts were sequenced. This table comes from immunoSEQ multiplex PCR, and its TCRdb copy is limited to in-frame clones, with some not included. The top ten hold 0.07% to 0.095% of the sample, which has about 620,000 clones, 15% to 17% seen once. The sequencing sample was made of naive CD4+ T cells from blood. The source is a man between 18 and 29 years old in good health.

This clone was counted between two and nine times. CDR3 sequence (DNA): TGTGCCAGCAGCCCAGCTGAGCCCCGGCAGTATTTT. Its translation: CASSPAEPRQYF. V gene TRBV7-3 combines with J gene TRBJ2-3; no clear D gene. The ends were cut back, 5 bases at V and 11 bases at J, with 14 bases in the middle. The CDR3 contains 12 residues. Per germline, CDR1 SGHTA and CDR2 FQGTGA.

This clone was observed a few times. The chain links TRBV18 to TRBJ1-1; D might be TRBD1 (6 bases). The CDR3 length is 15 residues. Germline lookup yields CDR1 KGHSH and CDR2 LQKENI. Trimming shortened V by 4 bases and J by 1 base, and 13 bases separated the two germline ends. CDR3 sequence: CASSHERTENTEAFF. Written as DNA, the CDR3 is TGTGCCAGCTCACATGAGAGGACAGAGAACACTGAAGCTTTCTTT.

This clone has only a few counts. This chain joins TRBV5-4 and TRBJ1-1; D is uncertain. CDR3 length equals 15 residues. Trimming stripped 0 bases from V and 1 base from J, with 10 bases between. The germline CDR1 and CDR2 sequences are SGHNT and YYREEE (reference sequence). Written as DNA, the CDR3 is TGTGCCAGCAGCTTGGCGGCAGTACGGAACACTGAAGCTTTCTTT. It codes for CASSLAAVRNTEAFF.

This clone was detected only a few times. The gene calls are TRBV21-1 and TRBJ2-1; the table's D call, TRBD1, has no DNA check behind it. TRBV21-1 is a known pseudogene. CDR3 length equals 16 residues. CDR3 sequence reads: CASSPTGKRPDNEQFF. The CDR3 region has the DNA TGTGCCAGCAGCCCCACAGGGAAACGGCCGGACAATGAGCAGTTCTTC.

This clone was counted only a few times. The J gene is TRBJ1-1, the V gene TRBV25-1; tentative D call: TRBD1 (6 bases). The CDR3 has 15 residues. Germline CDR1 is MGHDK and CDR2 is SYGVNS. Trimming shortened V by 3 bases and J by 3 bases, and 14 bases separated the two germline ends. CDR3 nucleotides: TGTGCCAGCAGTGACGCAGGTGGGGGCGACACTGAAGCTTTCTTT. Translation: CASSDAGGGDTEAFF. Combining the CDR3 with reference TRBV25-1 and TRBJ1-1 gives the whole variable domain EADIYQTPRYLVIGTGKKITLECSQTMGHDKMYWYQQDPGMELHLIHYSYGVNSTEKGDLSSESTVSRIRTEHFPLTLESARPSHTSQYLCASSDAGGGDTEAFFGQGTRLTVV.

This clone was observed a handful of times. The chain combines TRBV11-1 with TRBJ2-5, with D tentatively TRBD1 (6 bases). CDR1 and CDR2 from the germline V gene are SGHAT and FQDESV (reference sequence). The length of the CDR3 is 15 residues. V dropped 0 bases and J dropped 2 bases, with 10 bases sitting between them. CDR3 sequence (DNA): TGTGCCAGCAGCTTAGCCCGGACAGTTCAAGAGACCCAGTACTTC. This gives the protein CASSLARTVQETQYF. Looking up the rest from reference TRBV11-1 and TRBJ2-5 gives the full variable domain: EAEVAQSPRYKITEKSQAVAFWCDPISGHATLYWYRQILGQGPELLVQFQDESVVDDSQLPKDRFSAERLKGVDSTLKIQPAELGDSAMYLCASSLARTVQETQYFGPGTRLLVL.

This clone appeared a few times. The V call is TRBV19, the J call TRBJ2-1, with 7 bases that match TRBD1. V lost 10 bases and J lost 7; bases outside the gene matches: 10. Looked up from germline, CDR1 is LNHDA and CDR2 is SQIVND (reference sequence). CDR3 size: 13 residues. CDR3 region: CATNKGQWNEQFF. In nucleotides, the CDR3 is TGTGCCACTAATAAGGGACAGTGGAATGAGCAGTTCTTC. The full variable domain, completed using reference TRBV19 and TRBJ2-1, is DGGITQSPKYLFRKEGQNVTLSCEQNLNHDAMYWYRQDPGQGLRLIYYSQIVNDFQKGDIAEGYSVSREKKESFPLTVTSAQKNPTAFYLCATNKGQWNEQFFGPGTRLTVL.

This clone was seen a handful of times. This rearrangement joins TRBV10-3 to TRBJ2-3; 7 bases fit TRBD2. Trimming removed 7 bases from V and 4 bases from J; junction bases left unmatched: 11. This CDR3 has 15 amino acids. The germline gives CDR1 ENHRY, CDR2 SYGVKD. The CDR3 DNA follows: TGTGCCATCACGAGAGGGCGGGAGAACGCAGATACGCAGTATTTT. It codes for CAITRGRENADTQYF.

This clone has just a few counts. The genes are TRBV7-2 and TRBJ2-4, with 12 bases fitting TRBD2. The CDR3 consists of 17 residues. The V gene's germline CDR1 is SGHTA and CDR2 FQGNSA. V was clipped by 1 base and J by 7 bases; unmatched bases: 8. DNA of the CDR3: TGTGCCAGCAGCTTAGTGAGGCTAGCGGGAGGGCCCAACATTCAGTACTTC. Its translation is CASSLVRLAGGPNIQYF.

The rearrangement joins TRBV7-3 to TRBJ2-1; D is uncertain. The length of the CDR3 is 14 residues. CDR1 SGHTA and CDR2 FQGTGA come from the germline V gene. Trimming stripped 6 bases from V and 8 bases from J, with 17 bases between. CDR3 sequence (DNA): TGTGCCAGCAGATCAAGGCCTACCGACGATGAGCAGTTCTTC. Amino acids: CASRSRPTDDEQFF.

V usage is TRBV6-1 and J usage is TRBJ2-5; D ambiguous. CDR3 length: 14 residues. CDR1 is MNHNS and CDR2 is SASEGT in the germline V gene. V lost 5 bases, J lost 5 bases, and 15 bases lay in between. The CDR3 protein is CASSHRASRETQYF. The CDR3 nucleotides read TGTGCCAGCAGTCACCGGGCCTCGAGGGAGACCCAGTACTTC.

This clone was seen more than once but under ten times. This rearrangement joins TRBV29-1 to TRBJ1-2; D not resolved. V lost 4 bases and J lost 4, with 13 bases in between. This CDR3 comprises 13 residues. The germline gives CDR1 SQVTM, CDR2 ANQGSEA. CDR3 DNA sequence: TGCAGCGTTGGATCGGACGGACTCTATGGCTACACCTTC. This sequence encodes CSVGSDGLYGYTF. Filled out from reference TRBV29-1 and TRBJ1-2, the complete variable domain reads SAVISQKPSRDICQRGTSLTIQCQVDSQVTMMFWYRQQPGQSLTLIATANQGSEATYESGFVIDKFPISRPNLTFSTLTVSNMSPEDSSIYLCSVGSDGLYGYTFGSGTRLTVV.

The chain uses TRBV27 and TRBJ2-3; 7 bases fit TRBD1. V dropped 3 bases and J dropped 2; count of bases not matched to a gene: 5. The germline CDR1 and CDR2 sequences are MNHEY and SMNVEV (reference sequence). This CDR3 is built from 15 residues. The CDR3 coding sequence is TGTGCCAGCAGTTTCGACAGGGCGTACACAGATACGCAGTATTTT. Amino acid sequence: CASSFDRAYTDTQYF.

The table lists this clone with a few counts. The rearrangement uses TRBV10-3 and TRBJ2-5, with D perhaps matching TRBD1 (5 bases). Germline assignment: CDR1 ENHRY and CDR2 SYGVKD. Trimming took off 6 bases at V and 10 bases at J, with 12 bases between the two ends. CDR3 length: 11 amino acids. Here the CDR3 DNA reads TGTGCCATCAGGGAAGGGGTGAACCAGTACTTC. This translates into CAIREGVNQYF.

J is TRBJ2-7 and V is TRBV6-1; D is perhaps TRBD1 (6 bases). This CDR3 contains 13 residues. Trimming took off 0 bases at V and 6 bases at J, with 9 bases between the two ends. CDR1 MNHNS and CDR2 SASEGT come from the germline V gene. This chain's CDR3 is CASSEARGLEQYF. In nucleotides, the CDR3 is TGTGCCAGCAGTGAAGCCAGGGGTCTCGAGCAGTACTTC.

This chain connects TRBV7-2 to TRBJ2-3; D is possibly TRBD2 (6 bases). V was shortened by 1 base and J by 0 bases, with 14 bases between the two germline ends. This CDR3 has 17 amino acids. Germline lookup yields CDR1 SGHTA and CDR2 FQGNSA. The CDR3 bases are TGTGCCAGCAGCTTAGAGGCTGCGGCGGGGAGCACAGATACGCAGTATTTT. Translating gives CASSLEAAAGSTDTQYF.

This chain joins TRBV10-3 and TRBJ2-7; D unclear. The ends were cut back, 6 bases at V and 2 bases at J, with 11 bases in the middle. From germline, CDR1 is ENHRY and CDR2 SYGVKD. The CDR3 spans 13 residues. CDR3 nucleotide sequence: TGTGCCATCAGGCGGCAGTCCGCCTACGAGCAGTACTTC. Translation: CAIRRQSAYEQYF.

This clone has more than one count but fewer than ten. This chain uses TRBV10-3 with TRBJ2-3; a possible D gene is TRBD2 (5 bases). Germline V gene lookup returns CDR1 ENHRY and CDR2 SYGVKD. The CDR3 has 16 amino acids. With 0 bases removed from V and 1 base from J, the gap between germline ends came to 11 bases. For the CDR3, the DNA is TGTGCCATCAGTGAGTCGGAAGGACTCCGCACAGATACGCAGTATTTT. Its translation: CAISESEGLRTDTQYF.

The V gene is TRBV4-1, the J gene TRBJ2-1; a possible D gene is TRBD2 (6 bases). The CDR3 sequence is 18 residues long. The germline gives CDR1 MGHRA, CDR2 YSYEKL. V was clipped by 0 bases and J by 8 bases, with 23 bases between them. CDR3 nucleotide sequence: TGCGCCAGCAGCCAAGATCCCCCCACACGAGGGAGGTTGGATGAGCAGTTCTTC. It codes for CASSQDPPTRGRLDEQFF.

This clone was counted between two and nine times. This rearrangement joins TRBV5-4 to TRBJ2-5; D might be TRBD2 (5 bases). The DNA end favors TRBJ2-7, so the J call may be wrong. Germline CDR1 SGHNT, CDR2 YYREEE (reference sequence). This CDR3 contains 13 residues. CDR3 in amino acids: CASSLVGTYEQYF. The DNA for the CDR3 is TGTGCCAGCAGCTTGGTCGGGACCTACGAGCAGTACTTC.

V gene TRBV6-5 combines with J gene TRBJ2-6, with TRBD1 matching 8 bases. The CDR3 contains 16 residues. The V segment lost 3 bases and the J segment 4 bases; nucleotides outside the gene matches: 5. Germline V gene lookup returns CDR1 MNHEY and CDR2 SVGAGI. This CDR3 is CASSYRQGSGANVLTF. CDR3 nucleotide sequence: TGTGCCAGCAGTTATCGACAGGGGTCAGGGGCCAACGTCCTGACTTTC.

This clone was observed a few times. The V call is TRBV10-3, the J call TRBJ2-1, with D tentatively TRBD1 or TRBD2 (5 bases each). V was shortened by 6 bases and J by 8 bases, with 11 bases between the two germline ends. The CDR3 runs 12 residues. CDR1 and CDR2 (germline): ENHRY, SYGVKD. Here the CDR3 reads CAIRGTDDEQFF. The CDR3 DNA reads TGTGCCATCAGGGGGACGGACGATGAGCAGTTCTTC.

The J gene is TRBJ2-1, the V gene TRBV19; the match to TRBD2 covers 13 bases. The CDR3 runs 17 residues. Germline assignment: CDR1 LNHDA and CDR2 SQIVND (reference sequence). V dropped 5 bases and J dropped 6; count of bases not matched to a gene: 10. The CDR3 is CASSPTPTSGRANEQFF. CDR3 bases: TGTGCCAGTAGTCCGACTCCAACTAGCGGGAGGGCCAATGAGCAGTTCTTC.

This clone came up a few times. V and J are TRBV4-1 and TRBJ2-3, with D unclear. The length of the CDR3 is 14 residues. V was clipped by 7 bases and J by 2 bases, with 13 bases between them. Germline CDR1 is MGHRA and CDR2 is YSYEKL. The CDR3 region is CASTQSFDTDTQYF. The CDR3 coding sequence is TGCGCCAGCACCCAGTCTTTTGACACAGATACGCAGTATTTT.

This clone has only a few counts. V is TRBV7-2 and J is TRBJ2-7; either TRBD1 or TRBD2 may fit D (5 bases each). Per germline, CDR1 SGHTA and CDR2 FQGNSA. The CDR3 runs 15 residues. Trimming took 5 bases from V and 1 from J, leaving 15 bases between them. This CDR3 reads CASSPPGTFSYEQYF. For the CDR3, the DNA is TGTGCCAGCAGCCCCCCCGGGACGTTTTCCTACGAGCAGTACTTC.

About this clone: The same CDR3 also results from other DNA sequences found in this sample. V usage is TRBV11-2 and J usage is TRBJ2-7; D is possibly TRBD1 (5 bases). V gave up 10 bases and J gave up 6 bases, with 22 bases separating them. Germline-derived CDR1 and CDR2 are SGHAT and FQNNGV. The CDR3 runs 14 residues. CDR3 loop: CATRGQPNFGEQYF. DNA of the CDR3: TGTGCCACAAGGGGTCAGCCCAACTTCGGCGAGCAGTACTTC.

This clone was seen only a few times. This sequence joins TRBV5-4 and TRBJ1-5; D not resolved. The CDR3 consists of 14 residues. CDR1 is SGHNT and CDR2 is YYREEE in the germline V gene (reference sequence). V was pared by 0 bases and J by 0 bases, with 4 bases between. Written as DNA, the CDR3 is TGTGCCAGCAGCTTGGGGGTTAGCAATCAGCCCCAGCATTTT. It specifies CASSLGVSNQPQHF. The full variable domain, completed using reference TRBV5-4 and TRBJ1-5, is ETGVTQSPTHLIKTRGQQVTLRCSSQSGHNTVSWYQQALGQGPQFIFQYYREEENGRGNFPPRFSGLQFPNYSSELNVNALELDDSALYLCASSLGVSNQPQHFGDGTRLSIL.